This TCR beta chain derives from a study of technical replicates of blood from a handful of donors. Trimming stripped 6 bases from V and 3 bases from J, with 13 bases between. Germline CDR1 is SQVTM and CDR2 is ANQGSEA. CDR3 length: 13 amino acids. The repertoire was sequenced with immunoSEQ multiplex PCR; TCRdb's copy has only in-frame clones and lacks some. The data contain around 72,000 clones, 90% to 95% of them seen just once; the ten biggest clones take up roughly 5%. This chain links TRBV29-1 with TRBJ2-3, with a tentative D call TRBD2 (5 bases). The sample comprised PBMCs. This clonotype was obtained from a human donor in good health. Some clones in this sample may be carry-over from other donors' samples. DNA of the CDR3: TGCAGCGTCGGCGGGCGACGGACAGATACGCAGTATTTT. This sequence encodes CSVGGRRTDTQYF.